This TCR beta chain was found in a study of cytomegalovirus exposure and HLA in healthy donors. The PCR employed 60 Vbeta primers together with 13 Jbeta primers. Here immunoSEQ multiplex PCR was the method, and the copy in TCRdb shows in-frame clones only, minus some. The table includes more than 150,000 clones, around 80% detected once. This clone has just one count. What it binds is not known. The CDR3 length is 17 residues. CDR1 is MGHRA, CDR2 YSYEKL, per germline. J gave up 6 bases and V 3 bases, and 15 bases lay outside the gene matches. Findings and limits, study-wide: Association with HLA alleles at 0.05 false discovery rate was found for 16,951 TCR beta sequences in a later analysis. The study found most TCR sequences rare, yet found some public TCRs in many donors.

V usage is TRBV4-1 and J usage is TRBJ2-7; 9 positions match TRBD2. Sequenced: PBMCs. This clonotype originated in a woman under 30 in good health and CMV-seropositive. CDR3 residues: CASSHAIRTSVAGEQYF. Here the CDR3 DNA reads TGCGCCAGCAGCCACGCTATCCGGACTAGCGTGGCAGGCGAGCAGTACTTC.